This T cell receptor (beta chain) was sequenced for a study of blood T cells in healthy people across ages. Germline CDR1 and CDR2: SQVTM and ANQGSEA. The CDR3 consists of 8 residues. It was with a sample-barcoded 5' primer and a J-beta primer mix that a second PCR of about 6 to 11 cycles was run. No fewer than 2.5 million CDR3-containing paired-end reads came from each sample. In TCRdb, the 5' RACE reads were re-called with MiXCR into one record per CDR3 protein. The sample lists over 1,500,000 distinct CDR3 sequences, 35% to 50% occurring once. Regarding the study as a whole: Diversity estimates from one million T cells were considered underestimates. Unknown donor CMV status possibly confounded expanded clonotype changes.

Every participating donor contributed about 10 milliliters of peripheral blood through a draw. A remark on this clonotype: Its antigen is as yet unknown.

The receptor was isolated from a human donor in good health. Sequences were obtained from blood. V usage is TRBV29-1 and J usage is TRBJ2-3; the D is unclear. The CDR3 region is CSTDTQYF. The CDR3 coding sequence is TGCTCCACAGATACGCAGTATTTT.